This T cell receptor beta chain was identified in a study of T cells expressing NK-cell markers. Study at large: The TCR beta repertoires originated in sorted CD3+CD56+NKG2C+, CD3+CD56+NKG2C- and CD3+CD56-NKG2C+ T cells. The study sequenced eight donors, seven HCMV-seropositive and one seronegative. Findings of the study overall: For a handful of donors, the dominant NKG2C+ clonotypes made up about 1.0-7.5% of their CD8+ T cells.

5'RACE template switching with UMIs produced the TCR beta cDNA. After re-calling the 5' RACE reads, TCRdb lists one entry per CDR3 protein, DNA absent. The sample holds about 440,000 distinct CDR3 sequences. A note on this clonotype: As yet, its antigen is unknown.

Germline assignment: CDR1 LGHDT and CDR2 YNNKEL (reference sequence). CDR3 size: 16 residues. Sequenced sample: blood T cells: a sorted CD56 or NKG2C T cell subset, CD4+ or CD8+ T cells, or bulk PBMC T cells (not recorded which). This clonotype was sampled from a woman between 18 and 75 years old in good health. This sequence joins TRBV3-1 and TRBJ2-3; TCRdb selects TRBD2, and the lack of DNA leaves this call unchecked. CDR3 residues: CASSQDEAGGPEAQYF.